This is a list of T cell receptor beta chains from one sample in a study of T-cell memory formation after mild COVID-19. TCRdb reanalysed the 5' RACE reads using MiXCR and keeps one entry per CDR3 protein. Among 150,000 to 200,000 distinct CDR3 sequences listed, 30% to 35% were seen once. The specimen was PBMCs or a T cell subset sorted from them (not recorded which). The receptors were gathered from an adult woman who had mild COVID-19 (a few samples of this study predate the infection). Cell type and time point are not known. The CDR3 runs from the conserved cysteine through the conserved F or W. The D gene is left open where the match is weak. The size of a clone is reported for some rows only, either as once, few or many, or as a class for expanded clones.

cdr3_aa cdr3_nt j_call d_call clone_size v_call
CASKGPTYEQYF TGTGCCAGCAAGGGACCCACCTACGAGCAGTACTTC TRBJ2-7 . . TRBV12-3/TRBV12-4
CASSSSGRGTEAFF TGTGCCAGCAGCTCCAGCGGCAGAGGCACTGAAGCTTTCTTT TRBJ1-1 . . TRBV9
CASSFWPLQGGGPPDTQYF TGTGCCAGCAGCTTTTGGCCCCTTCAGGGGGGGGGACCCCCAGATACGCAGTATTTT TRBJ2-3 . few TRBV7-6
CASSLSSMNTEAFF TGTGCCAGCAGTTTAAGCTCAATGAACACTGAAGCTTTCTTT TRBJ1-1 . few TRBV12-3/TRBV12-4
CASSHGGLYGYTF TGTGCCAGCAGCCACGGTGGACTCTATGGCTACACCTTC TRBJ1-2 . few TRBV14
CASSSGSFVYNEQFF TGCGCCAGCAGCTCAGGGAGTTTTGTCTACAATGAGCAGTTCTTC TRBJ2-1 . . TRBV5-1
CATSREQTMNTEAFF TGTGCCACCAGCAGAGAACAGACAATGAACACTGAAGCTTTCTTT TRBJ1-1 . few TRBV15
CASSLSATNEKLFF TGTGCCAGCAGTCTGAGCGCAACTAATGAAAAACTGTTTTTT TRBJ1-4 . once TRBV6-2/TRBV6-3
CASSLRDSGHSGANVLTF TGTGCCAGCAGCCTCCGGGACTCCGGACACTCTGGGGCCAACGTCCTGACTTTC TRBJ2-6 . many TRBV12-3/TRBV12-4
CATPDEQFF TGTGCCACTCCGGATGAGCAGTTCTTC TRBJ2-1 . . TRBV7-9
CATSERRGLTGELFF TGTGCCACCAGTGAACGAAGGGGTCTCACCGGGGAGCTGTTTTTT TRBJ2-2 . . TRBV24-1
CASSLATSGYRDTQYF TGTGCCAGCAGCTTGGCGACTAGCGGTTATAGAGATACGCAGTATTTT TRBJ2-3 TRBD2 . TRBV5-8
CASSRTGDTEKLFF TGCGCCAGCAGCCGGACAGGGGATACGGAAAAACTGTTTTTT TRBJ1-4 TRBD1 . TRBV5-1
CASSWGLVGLSSYNEQFF TGTGCCAGCAGCTGGGGACTAGTAGGTTTAAGCTCCTACAATGAGCAGTTCTTC TRBJ2-1 TRBD2 . TRBV5-5
CATEGNTEAFF TGTGCCACCGAAGGGAACACTGAAGCTTTCTTT TRBJ1-1 . . TRBV15
CASSFPSGWRVNQPQHF TGTGCCAGCAGCTTTCCCTCGGGGTGGAGGGTCAATCAGCCCCAGCATTTT TRBJ1-5 . . TRBV7-3
CATSDFSRGGKNEQFF TGTGCCACCAGTGATTTCTCTCGCGGGGGGAAGAATGAGCAGTTCTTC TRBJ2-1 TRBD2 many TRBV24-1
CSVTGQGLNEQFF TGCAGCGTGACGGGACAGGGGCTCAATGAGCAGTTCTTC TRBJ2-1 TRBD1 . TRBV29-1
CASSYSTGGGSGNTIYF TGTGCCAGCAGCTACTCGACAGGGGGAGGCTCTGGAAACACCATATATTTT TRBJ1-3 TRBD1 . TRBV7-2
CASSYTLTGELFF TGCGCCAGCAGCTACACCCTGACCGGGGAGCTGTTTTTT TRBJ2-2 . . TRBV5-1
CASSIWTSGTYEQYF TGTGCCAGTAGTATCTGGACTAGCGGAACCTACGAGCAGTACTTC TRBJ2-7 TRBD2 few TRBV19
CATSTGGGTEAFF TGTGCCACCTCGACAGGGGGTGGAACTGAAGCTTTCTTT TRBJ1-1 TRBD1 . TRBV24-1
CASSLGRGHETQYF TGTGCCAGCAGCTTGGGCAGGGGGCATGAGACCCAGTACTTC TRBJ2-5 TRBD1 . TRBV11-2
CASSHGLNYEQYF TGCGCCAGCAGCCATGGTCTGAACTACGAGCAGTACTTC TRBJ2-7 . few TRBV4-1
CASSNLPGGQFF TGTGCCAGTAGTAACCTACCCGGGGGGCAGTTCTTC TRBJ2-1 . few TRBV19
CASSDDSEAFF TGTGCCAGCAGCGATGACAGTGAAGCTTTCTTT TRBJ1-1 . . TRBV7-2
CASSLMPGLSTDTQYF TGTGCCAGCAGCTTAATGCCAGGGCTAAGCACAGATACGCAGTATTTT TRBJ2-3 . . TRBV11-3
CASSPYGRHRGRIYEQFF TGTGCCAGCAGCCCGTATGGGCGCCACAGGGGGCGCATCTATGAGCAGTTCTTC TRBJ2-1 TRBD1 many TRBV7-6
CSARDPGTSGRHLGDEQFF TGCAGTGCTAGAGATCCTGGGACTAGCGGGAGGCACCTCGGGGATGAGCAGTTCTTC TRBJ2-1 TRBD2 . TRBV20-1
CASSSEQGAVTGELFF TGTGCCAGCAGCTCCGAACAGGGGGCGGTCACCGGGGAGCTGTTTTTT TRBJ2-2 TRBD1 . TRBV7-9
CASSLGAGEKLFF TGTGCCAGCAGTTTAGGGGCAGGGGAAAAACTGTTTTTT TRBJ1-4 . . TRBV12-3/TRBV12-4
CASSQETSGSRNEQFF TGCGCCAGCAGCCAAGAGACTAGCGGGAGCCGCAATGAGCAGTTCTTC TRBJ2-1 TRBD2 few TRBV4-3
CATSDSRGSGETQYF TGTGCCACCAGTGATTCCCGGGGGTCCGGAGAGACCCAGTACTTC TRBJ2-5 . few TRBV24-1
CASSLAIFTQYF TGTGCCAGCAGCTTAGCGATCTTTACGCAGTATTTT TRBJ2-3 . . TRBV11-2
CASSDLFGDSGANVLTF TGTGCCAGCAGTGATCTCTTTGGGGACTCTGGGGCCAACGTCCTGACTTTC TRBJ2-6 . . TRBV25-1
CASSLVSANEQFF TGTGCCAGCAGCTTAGTTTCAGCGAATGAGCAGTTCTTC TRBJ2-1 . . TRBV11-3
CSAVLAGTYNEQFF TGCAGTGCTGTACTAGCGGGCACCTACAATGAGCAGTTCTTC TRBJ2-1 TRBD2 . TRBV20-1
CATSDPSGRAVNEQFF TGTGCCACCAGTGATCCTAGCGGGAGGGCCGTCAATGAGCAGTTCTTC TRBJ2-1 TRBD2 few TRBV24-1
CASRPPMDKNTEAFF TGTGCCAGCAGGCCGCCGATGGACAAGAACACTGAAGCTTTCTTT TRBJ1-1 . . TRBV12-3/TRBV12-4
CASSRGGSSYEQYF TGTGCCAGTTCGAGGGGGGGCTCCTCCTACGAGCAGTACTTC TRBJ2-7 . many TRBV7-6